What follows describes a single T cell receptor beta chain. RNA was extracted with the RNeasy kit, and a quantity of about 0.45 to 1 ug was reverse transcribed using random hexamers. Each CDR3 protein is one row after TCRdb ran MiXCR on the immunoSEQ multiplex PCR reads. The repertoire consists of over 200,000 distinct CDR3 sequences, with roughly 94% occurring once and the leading ten covering around 0.08%. The CDR3 runs 13 residues. V lost 5 bases, J lost 9 bases, and 14 bases lay in between. Germline V gene sequence: CDR1 MDHEN, CDR2 SYDVKM. The sequenced target, TCR beta, came from blood CD8+ and CD4+ T cells. This sample is drawn from a study of CD8 T cells in Susac syndrome.

This clonotype was sampled from a human donor with multiple sclerosis. This sequence joins TRBV28 and TRBJ1-5, with D possibly TRBD1 on 5 matching bases. The specimen sequenced was CD4+ T cells from PBMCs. The CDR3 sequence is CASSPTGTWPQHF. CDR3 DNA: TGTGCCAGCAGTCCTACCGGGACCTGGCCCCAGCATTTT.